These 13 T cell receptor beta chains came from one sample sequenced in a study of blood T cell repertoires in COVID-19. Assay: immunoSEQ multiplex PCR; the TCRdb copy retains only in-frame clones and omits some. The sample lists 180,000 or so clones, about 80% occurring once. Sequenced: peripheral blood. All receptors come from a human donor with acute or convalescent COVID-19. The donor label of this sample is uncertain.

V and J are TRBV2 and TRBJ2-1; 15 bases are shared with TRBD2. Germline trimming cut 2 bases from V and 16 bases from J; bases unmatched to any gene: 12. The CDR3 totals 16 residues. CDR1 and CDR2 from the germline V gene are SNHLY and FYNNEI. The chain's CDR3 is CASSERRTSGGARLFF. The CDR3 DNA follows: TGTGCCAGCAGTGAACGACGGACTAGCGGGGGGGCCAGGCTTTTCTTC.

The gene calls are TRBV4-1 and TRBJ2-3; 8 bases map to TRBD1. Trimming took 1 base from V and 3 from J; bases not matched to a gene: 9. Germline lookup yields CDR1 MGHRA and CDR2 YSYEKL. The CDR3 sequence is 17 residues long. The CDR3 region is CASSQAGDRLWTDTQYF. The CDR3 nucleotides read TGCGCCAGCAGCCAAGCTGGGGACAGGTTGTGGACAGATACGCAGTATTTT.

The chain combines TRBV9 with TRBJ2-5; D is perhaps TRBD1 (5 bases). CDR3 size: 15 residues. V was shortened by 6 bases and J by 3 bases, with 18 bases between the two germline ends. The V gene's germline CDR1 is SGDLS and CDR2 YYNGEE. In DNA form, the CDR3 reads TGTGCCAGCACCCTCTTGGGCAGGGCCGAAGAGACCCAGTACTTC. Amino acids: CASTLLGRAEETQYF. The variable domain in full, completed from reference TRBV9 and TRBJ2-5, reads DSGVTQTPKHLITATGQRVTLRCSPRSGDLSVYWYQQSLDQGLQFLIQYYNGEERAKGNILERFSAQQFPDLHSELNLSSLELGDSALYFCASTLLGRAEETQYFGPGTRLLVL.

The CDR3 is CASSPRQGDYGYTF. Here the CDR3 DNA reads TGTGCCAGCAGTCCGAGACAGGGGGACTATGGCTACACCTTC. V usage is TRBV27 and J usage is TRBJ1-2; 9 bases match TRBD1. V lost 5 bases to trimming and J lost 3 bases; unmatched junction nucleotides: 4. There are 14 residues in the CDR3. Germline CDR1 is MNHEY and CDR2 is SMNVEV (reference sequence).

Concerning this clone itself: In the same sample, other DNA sequences code for this CDR3. CDR3 nucleotides: TGCGCCAGCAGCTTGGGGGGGACTAGCGGGACAGATACGCAGTATTTT. Protein product: CASSLGGTSGTDTQYF. The chain links TRBV5-1 to TRBJ2-3; 12 bases agree with TRBD2. CDR1 is SGHRS, CDR2 YFSETQ, per germline. V gave up 0 bases and J gave up 3 bases; unmatched junction bases: 2. This CDR3 contains 16 residues.

Notes on this clone: The junction departs from germline at one end; a sequencing error may be responsible. Other DNA sequences from this sample encode an identical CDR3 as well. This rearrangement joins TRBV7-9 to TRBJ1-1, with 7 bases aligning to TRBD1. Germline lookup yields CDR1 SEHNR and CDR2 FQNEAQ (reference sequence). The CDR3 runs to 14 residues. The CDR3: CASSSTGEPTEAFF. In DNA, the CDR3 is TGTGCTAGCAGTTCTACAGGGGAACCTACTGAAGCTTTCTTT.

The J gene is TRBJ2-7, the V gene TRBV6-5; tentative D call: TRBD2 (6 bases). V was clipped by 5 bases and J by 6 bases, with 17 bases between them. Germline CDR1 is MNHEY and CDR2 is SVGAGI. The CDR3 length is 14 residues. CDR3 sequence reads: CASSHGGSDAEQYF. CDR3 DNA sequence: TGTGCCAGCAGTCACGGGGGTTCGGACGCCGAGCAGTACTTC.

The CDR3 nucleotides are TGTGCCAGCAGCCCCGGGCATGTAGCGGGGAGTAGGGGCTACGAGCAGTACTTC. Residues: CASSPGHVAGSRGYEQYF. J is TRBJ2-7 and V is TRBV7-8; 8 positions agree with TRBD2. The V gene end was trimmed by 5 bases and the J gene end by 3 bases; junction bases not matched to a gene: 18. The CDR3 runs 18 residues. Germline lookup yields CDR1 SGHVS and CDR2 FQNEAQ.

V usage is TRBV5-1 and J usage is TRBJ1-1; 7 nucleotides agree with TRBD1. The germline V gene encodes CDR1 SGHRS and CDR2 YFSETQ. With 1 base clipped from V and 2 bases from J, the junction kept 2 bases outside the gene matches. The CDR3 length is 14 residues. CDR3 in amino acids: CASSLTGVNTEAFF. The CDR3 DNA reads TGCGCCAGCAGCTTGACAGGGGTTAACACTGAAGCTTTCTTT.

The DNA of the CDR3 is TGCAGCGCGATGGTAGCCACTGAAGCTTTCTTT. It translates to CSAMVATEAFF. The chain has TRBV20-1 and TRBJ1-1; unclear D gene. The germline V gene encodes CDR1 DFQATT and CDR2 SNEGSKA (reference sequence). The CDR3 is 11 amino acids.

The chain combines TRBV7-8 with TRBJ1-1; D unclear. This CDR3 spans 13 amino acids. The germline V gene encodes CDR1 SGHVS and CDR2 FQNEAQ. Between the trimmed V and J ends, which lost 1 base and 2 bases, there was a span of 5 bases. Here the CDR3 DNA reads TGTGCCAGCAGCTTAGTCCAAAACACTGAAGCTTTCTTT. It is translated as CASSLVQNTEAFF.

The chain uses TRBV19 and TRBJ2-3, with 15 bases fitting TRBD2. Per germline, CDR1 LNHDA and CDR2 SQIVND (reference sequence). The CDR3 extends over 19 amino acids. V was pared by 4 bases and J by 1 base, with 9 bases of the junction left unmatched. The CDR3 DNA sequence: TGTGCCAGTAGTACCCGGACTAGCGGGAGGGCCTTGGGCACAGATACGCAGTATTTT. Encoded protein: CASSTRTSGRALGTDTQYF.

The chain uses TRBV28 and TRBJ1-6; D possibly corresponds to TRBD1 (5 bases). Germline V gene lookup returns CDR1 MDHEN and CDR2 SYDVKM. V was pared by 3 bases and J by 10 bases, with 25 bases between. The CDR3 consists of 18 residues. The CDR3 DNA reads TGTGCCAGCAGTTTGGCACCGCCCACGGGGGATCGTGCCTCACCCCTCCACTTT. Translated, it gives CASSLAPPTGDRASPLHF.